The 21 T cell receptor beta chains given below trace back to one sample, sequenced in a study of CD8+ T cells in alopecia areata. It was cDNA, reverse transcribed from extracted RNA, that served as the sequencing template. Generated by immunoSEQ multiplex PCR, the TCRdb table keeps only in-frame clones and is missing some. The sample yields 150,000 or so clones, about 71% seen once. This sample's treatment: oral pan-JAK inhibitor, 5-10 mg twice daily. Material: CD4+ T cells sorted from blood, obtained at week 4, from a patient treated with tofacitinib. Source of these receptors: a human donor with alopecia areata.

This chain joins TRBV30 and TRBJ1-2, with TRBD1 matching 7 bases. CDR3 size: 13 residues. Trimming took 3 bases from V and 7 from J; bases not matched to a gene: 8. Germline values: CDR1 GTSNPN, CDR2 SVGIG (reference sequence). CDR3: CAWSIQGLGGYTF. The CDR3, as DNA: TGTGCCTGGAGCATACAGGGGTTGGGTGGCTACACCTTC.

CDR3 in DNA: TGCGCCAGCAGCTTGGAGGGCTCCTACGAGCAGTACTTC. This sequence encodes CASSLEGSYEQYF. V is TRBV5-1 and J is TRBJ2-7; D is undetermined. The CDR3 is 13 residues long. CDR1 is SGHRS and CDR2 is YFSETQ in the germline V gene. V was cut by 0 bases and J by 0 bases, with 4 bases left in between.

As regards this clone: This CDR3 is also generated by other DNA sequences in the sample. The chain couples TRBV11-2 to TRBJ1-5; D not resolved. Germline assignment: CDR1 SGHAT and CDR2 FQNNGV. This CDR3 contains 14 residues. V was shortened by 1 base and J by 2 bases, with 6 bases between the two germline ends. The CDR3 nucleotides read TGTGCCAGCAGCTTAGTCGGAGGCAATCAGCCCCAGCATTTT. This encodes CASSLVGGNQPQHF.

J is TRBJ2-1 and V is TRBV29-1; D call uncertain. The CDR3 consists of 14 residues. Trimming stripped 7 bases from V and 6 bases from J, with 19 bases between. The germline V gene encodes CDR1 SQVTM and CDR2 ANQGSEA. CDR3 region: CSAELQTTTNEQFF. In DNA, the CDR3 is TGCAGCGCCGAACTACAAACGACCACCAATGAGCAGTTCTTC.

V is TRBV11-2 and J is TRBJ1-1, with a weak D call TRBD1 (5 bases). The V end was cut by 6 bases, the J end by 1 base, with 27 bases between. Germline loops: CDR1 SGHAT, CDR2 FQNNGV. This CDR3 spans 19 amino acids. The CDR3 DNA reads TGTGCCAGCAGAGCTCGGCCTTGGGGGTTAAATGATAAGAACACTGAAGCTTTCTTT. It specifies CASRARPWGLNDKNTEAFF.

The rearrangement links TRBV30 to TRBJ1-5; maybe TRBD1 (5 bases). The V gene lost 5 bases and the J gene lost 0 bases, with 11 bases spanning the gap. The CDR3 spans 14 residues. Germline CDR1 reads GTSNPN; CDR2 reads SVGIG (reference sequence). This CDR3 reads CAWSGLYSNQPQHF. The CDR3 DNA is TGTGCCTGGTCGGGGCTTTATAGCAATCAGCCCCAGCATTTT. Looking up the rest from reference TRBV30 and TRBJ1-5 gives the full variable domain: SQTIHQWPATLVQPVGSPLSLECTVEGTSNPNLYWYRQAAGRGLQLLFYSVGIGQISSEVPQNLSASRPQDRQFILSSKKLLLSDSGFYLCAWSGLYSNQPQHFGDGTRLSIL.

The chain joins TRBV7-9 to TRBJ2-1; the match to TRBD1 covers 9 bases. CDR1 and CDR2 (germline): SEHNR, FQNEAQ (reference sequence). The CDR3 covers 15 residues. V was pared by 1 base and J by 8 bases, with 6 bases of the junction left unmatched. CDR3 bases: TGTGCCAGCAGCTTAGAGGGACAGGGAGTCGATGAGCAGTTCTTC. Amino acid sequence: CASSLEGQGVDEQFF. Full variable domain (outside the CDR3, taken from reference TRBV7-9 and TRBJ2-1): DTGVSQNPRHKITKRGQNVTFRCDPISEHNRLYWYRQTLGQGPEFLTYFQNEAQLEKSRLLSDRFSAERPKGSFSTLEIQRTEQGDSAMYLCASSLEGQGVDEQFFGPGTRLTVL.

In DNA form, the CDR3 reads TGTGCCTGGAGCCCCGGACACGCAACTAATGAAAAACTGTTTTTT. Its translation: CAWSPGHATNEKLFF. The rearrangement links TRBV30 to TRBJ1-4; TRBD1 might be the D (5 bases). The CDR3 spans 15 residues. CDR1 and CDR2 (germline): GTSNPN, SVGIG (reference sequence). V dropped 3 bases and J dropped 0 bases, with 11 bases sitting between them.

This clone has only a few counts. The chain employs TRBV5-6 and TRBJ2-7; TRBD1 might be the D (5 bases). The CDR3 consists of 16 residues. Deletions cut 1 base from V and 0 bases from J, with 14 bases between. Per the germline V gene, CDR1 is SGHDT and CDR2 is YYEEEE. Here the CDR3 reads CASSLYGQSNSYEQYF. The DNA of the CDR3 is TGTGCCAGCAGCTTGTATGGACAATCGAACTCCTACGAGCAGTACTTC.

The chain recombines TRBV30 with TRBJ1-1, with D perhaps matching TRBD1 (5 bases). From germline, CDR1 is GTSNPN and CDR2 SVGIG (reference sequence). V lost 0 bases and J lost 7, with 12 bases in between. The CDR3 runs 13 residues. DNA for the CDR3: TGTGCCTGGAGTGTAATGTCGAGGGGTGAAGCTTTCTTT. It encodes CAWSVMSRGEAFF.

The rearrangement uses TRBV5-6 and TRBJ1-2, with 8 bases identical to TRBD1. The CDR3 contains 13 residues. Trimming at V came to 4 bases and at J to 2 bases, leaving 1 base not matched to a gene. Germline loops: CDR1 SGHDT, CDR2 YYEEEE. CDR3: CASSRTGNYGYTF. Written as DNA, the CDR3 is TGTGCCAGCAGCCGGACAGGGAACTATGGCTACACCTTC.

This clone has just a few counts. V usage is TRBV29-1 and J usage is TRBJ1-5, with D possibly matching TRBD1 (5 bases). V gave up 6 bases and J gave up 3 bases, with 15 bases separating them. CDR3 length: 14 residues. Per germline, CDR1 SQVTM and CDR2 ANQGSEA. CDR3 in amino acids: CSVRMVGPNQPQHF. Written as DNA, the CDR3 is TGCAGCGTACGAATGGTGGGACCCAATCAGCCCCAGCATTTT.

This clone was observed a few times. This sequence joins TRBV5-6 and TRBJ2-7; D unclear. This CDR3 is built from 12 residues. Trimming pared 3 bases from V and 7 bases from J, leaving 11 bases between. Germline CDR1 is SGHDT and CDR2 is YYEEEE. CDR3 sequence: CASSSSDEEQYF. Written as DNA, the CDR3 is TGTGCCAGCAGCTCCTCAGATGAGGAGCAGTACTTC.

This chain uses TRBV10-3 with TRBJ1-2; 11 bases map to TRBD1. The germline gives CDR1 ENHRY, CDR2 SYGVKD. The length of the CDR3 is 15 residues. Losses at the gene ends were 8 bases for V and 7 bases for J; bases not matched to a gene: 12. CDR3 in DNA: TGTGCCATCGGGAGTGCGGACAGGGGGCACGGTGGCTACACCTTC. Translation gives CAIGSADRGHGGYTF.

This clone was detected ten times or more. The J gene is TRBJ2-5, the V gene TRBV27; 9 positions match TRBD2. The CDR3 runs to 14 residues. Germline CDR1 and CDR2: MNHEY and SMNVEV (reference sequence). V dropped 6 bases and J dropped 9; count of bases not matched to a gene: 11. In DNA form, the CDR3 reads TGTGCCAGCAGCAACCCCGCGGGGGGGTCCGCCCAGTACTTC. It codes for CASSNPAGGSAQYF.

In this sample, this clone turned up once. This chain uses TRBV5-4 with TRBJ1-1; no definite D call. V lost 3 bases and J 5 bases, leaving 17 bases between the germline ends. Germline CDR1 is SGHNT and CDR2 is YYREEE (reference sequence). The CDR3 totals 15 residues. The CDR3 loop is CASSSKTTSRTEAFF. The CDR3 nucleotides read TGTGCCAGCAGCTCCAAGACCACCTCGAGGACTGAAGCTTTCTTT.

The V call is TRBV29-1, the J call TRBJ1-5; D not certain. The CDR3 totals 12 residues. Trimming took 5 bases from V and 6 from J, leaving 11 bases between them. The V gene's germline CDR1 is SQVTM and CDR2 ANQGSEA. The CDR3 DNA is TGCAGCGTTCGATCGGGAGGTCAGCCCCAGCATTTT. Its translation: CSVRSGGQPQHF.

The chain combines TRBV29-1 with TRBJ2-7; 8 bases agree with TRBD2. V lost 3 bases, J lost 6 bases, and 4 bases stayed unmatched. Germline CDR1 SQVTM, CDR2 ANQGSEA. The CDR3 is 12 amino acids. CDR3 protein: CSVDPGGGEQYF. The CDR3 DNA is TGCAGCGTTGATCCGGGAGGGGGCGAGCAGTACTTC.

The chain recombines TRBV27 with TRBJ2-5, with 10 positions matching TRBD1. Germline lookup yields CDR1 MNHEY and CDR2 SMNVEV (reference sequence). Trimming cost V 5 bases and J 4 bases; bases outside gene matches: 4. This CDR3 has 14 residues. The chain's CDR3 is CASSRDRGRETQYF. CDR3 nucleotides: TGTGCCAGCAGTCGTGACAGGGGGCGAGAGACCCAGTACTTC.

The chain links TRBV29-1 to TRBJ2-5; the D is unclear. Trimming left V 3 bases short and J 5 bases short, with 10 bases between. This CDR3 contains 12 residues. Germline CDR1 SQVTM, CDR2 ANQGSEA. The CDR3 DNA reads as TGCAGCGTTGACAGCAATCGGGAGACCCAGTACTTC. Translated, it gives CSVDSNRETQYF.

The chain uses TRBV5-6 and TRBJ1-1; D is undetermined. V was trimmed by 4 bases and J by 1 base, leaving 8 bases between them. This CDR3 contains 13 residues. Looked up from germline, CDR1 is SGHDT and CDR2 is YYEEEE. The CDR3 bases are TGTGCCAGCAGCCCCAGCTGGAACACTGAAGCTTTCTTT. Its translation: CASSPSWNTEAFF.